Listed here is a single TCR beta chain. Its antigen is not identified. This entry is derived from a study of vaccination and CD4 T cells after COVID-19. Study details: Post-COVID sampling occurred a median approximately 93 days after diagnosis (range 35 to 161). Samples were collected from three convalescent patients on day 14 and on days 161 to 241 after vaccination.

Cultured CD4+ T-cell DNA underwent Oncomine TCR Beta short-read sequencing. TCRdb re-derived calls from the PCR reads in MiXCR, one entry per CDR3 protein. The data contain about 15,000 distinct CDR3 sequences, less than 60% of them seen just once; the ten biggest clones take up about 18%. V lost 6 bases to trimming and J lost 0 bases, with 12 bases between them. Germline loops: CDR1 SNHLY, CDR2 FYNNEI. The CDR3 runs 14 residues. The time point: late sampling 161 to 241 days after vaccination in a few convalescent patients. As to treatment: approximately nine-day PBMC culture with coronavirus spike peptide pools or control peptides (ViraFEST assay).

This specimen was CD4+ T cells from blood, cultured in vitro, taken about 7 months after SARS-CoV-2 vaccination. The sequence was collected from a human donor who had recovered from COVID-19. This sequence joins TRBV2 and TRBJ2-7; D gene uncertain. The CDR3 DNA follows: TGTGCCAGCAGGCAGGTTTCAAGCTCCTACGAGCAGTACTTC. This codes for CASRQVSSSYEQYF.